This is a list of T cell receptor beta chains from one sample in a study of blood T cell repertoires in COVID-19. The repertoire was sequenced with immunoSEQ multiplex PCR; TCRdb's copy has only in-frame clones and lacks some. This repertoire shows more than 400,000 clones, about nine tenths found once; its top ten account for under 0.75%. Sequencing input: PBMCs or T cells enriched from blood (not recorded which). The receptors originated from a woman in her late teens or twenties who had recovered from COVID-19. CDR3s include the opening cysteine and the closing phenylalanine or tryptophan. Each record gives: J gene, clone size, V gene, CDR3 length, D gene, CDR3 protein, CDR3 DNA. A D gene is named only where the DNA matches it firmly. Clone size is not always given. Where it is, it says once, few, many or a class for expanded clones.

j_call: TRBJ2-7; clone_size: -; v_call: TRBV18; cdr3_length: 13; d_call: -; cdr3_aa: CASSRGLTYEQYF; cdr3_nt: TGTGCCAGCTCTCGGGGACTTACCTACGAGCAGTACTTC
j_call: TRBJ2-2; clone_size: once; v_call: TRBV5-6; cdr3_length: 16; d_call: TRBD1; cdr3_aa: CASSLVGTGGSGELFF; cdr3_nt: TGTGCCAGCAGCTTGGTAGGGACAGGGGGCTCCGGGGAGCTGTTTTTT
j_call: TRBJ1-2; clone_size: -; v_call: TRBV27; cdr3_length: 15; d_call: -; cdr3_aa: CASSFEGGAAYGYTF; cdr3_nt: TGTGCCAGCAGTTTTGAGGGGGGGGCGGCCTATGGCTACACCTTC
j_call: TRBJ1-4; clone_size: -; v_call: TRBV28; cdr3_length: 17; d_call: TRBD1; cdr3_aa: CASSLFPLGTGGEKLFF; cdr3_nt: TGTGCCAGCAGTTTATTCCCGTTGGGGACAGGGGGGGAAAAACTGTTTTTT
j_call: TRBJ2-7; clone_size: -; v_call: TRBV6-5; cdr3_length: 13; d_call: -; cdr3_aa: CARLQGRNPEQYF; cdr3_nt: TGTGCCAGATTACAGGGTAGGAATCCCGAGCAGTACTTC
j_call: TRBJ1-1; clone_size: -; v_call: TRBV20-1; cdr3_length: 9; d_call: -; cdr3_aa: CSAGGEAFF; cdr3_nt: TGCAGTGCAGGAGGTGAAGCTTTCTTT
j_call: TRBJ1-6; clone_size: -; v_call: TRBV14; cdr3_length: 15; d_call: -; cdr3_aa: CASSQDFAENSPLHF; cdr3_nt: TGTGCCAGCAGCCAAGATTTCGCCGAGAATTCACCCCTCCACTTT
j_call: TRBJ1-2; clone_size: -; v_call: TRBV12-3/TRBV12-4; cdr3_length: 13; d_call: -; cdr3_aa: CASSLVSPDSCTF; cdr3_nt: TGTGCCAGCAGTTTGGTGAGTCCTGACAGCTGCACCTTC
j_call: TRBJ1-1; clone_size: -; v_call: TRBV7-9; cdr3_length: 14; d_call: TRBD1; cdr3_aa: CASSLGQGDTEAFF; cdr3_nt: TGTGCCAGCAGCTTAGGACAGGGAGACACTGAAGCTTTCTTT
j_call: TRBJ2-3; clone_size: -; v_call: TRBV7-9; cdr3_length: 13; d_call: -; cdr3_aa: CASSQNGGDTQYF; cdr3_nt: TGTGCCAGCAGCCAGAATGGGGGGGATACGCAGTATTTT
j_call: TRBJ2-3; clone_size: -; v_call: TRBV30; cdr3_length: 14; d_call: TRBD1; cdr3_aa: CAWTQGAGTDTQYF; cdr3_nt: TGTGCCTGGACACAGGGGGCAGGGACAGATACGCAGTATTTT
j_call: TRBJ1-5; clone_size: -; v_call: TRBV19; cdr3_length: 15; d_call: -; cdr3_aa: CASSREGIEDQPQHF; cdr3_nt: TGTGCCAGTAGCAGGGAAGGGATAGAGGATCAGCCCCAGCATTTT
j_call: TRBJ2-3; clone_size: -; v_call: TRBV2; cdr3_length: 11; d_call: -; cdr3_aa: CASSDGDTQYF; cdr3_nt: TGTGCCAGCAGTGACGGGGATACGCAGTATTTT
j_call: TRBJ1-2; clone_size: -; v_call: TRBV6-5; cdr3_length: 16; d_call: TRBD1; cdr3_aa: CASSYSYLQGKYGYTF; cdr3_nt: TGTGCCAGCAGTTACTCCTATTTACAGGGGAAGTATGGCTACACCTTC
j_call: TRBJ1-6; clone_size: -; v_call: TRBV4-1; cdr3_length: 13; d_call: -; cdr3_aa: CASSQEGLGGLYF; cdr3_nt: TGCGCCAGCAGCCAAGAAGGACTCGGGGGGCTTTACTTT